The 23 T cell receptor beta chains below all came from one sample that was sequenced in a study of shared clonotypes between healthy human individuals. Here immunoSEQ multiplex PCR was the method, and the copy in TCRdb shows in-frame clones only, minus some. The data contain a few hundred thousand clones, about 65% of them seen just once; the ten biggest clones take up around 10%. The sample comprised memory CD4+ T cells sorted from blood. The subset was: CD45RA-negative fraction. These receptors all come from a man aged 30 to 39 in good health.

The chain has TRBV5-5 and TRBJ1-2; 10 bases are shared with TRBD1. The V and J ends lost 4 bases and 4 bases, in that order; junction bases with no gene match: 4. This CDR3 spans 14 amino acids. Germline CDR1 is SGHKS and CDR2 is YYEKEE (reference sequence). The CDR3 region is CASSVRDRGYGYTF. The CDR3 DNA reads TGTGCCAGCAGCGTCCGGGACAGGGGCTATGGCTACACCTTC. Supplemented by reference TRBV5-5 and TRBJ1-2, the full variable domain reads DAGVTQSPTHLIKTRGQQVTLRCSPISGHKSVSWYQQVLGQGPQFIFQYYEKEERGRGNFPDRFSARQFPNYSSELNVNALLLGDSALYLCASSVRDRGYGYTFGSGTRLTVV.

This clone showed up just a few times. V is TRBV28 and J is TRBJ1-2; D is undetermined. Between the trimmed V and J ends, which lost 5 bases and 4 bases, there was a span of 11 bases. Germline V lookup: CDR1 MDHEN, CDR2 SYDVKM. CDR3 length: 13 residues. The CDR3 reads CASSLPGFYGYTF. In nucleotides, the CDR3 is TGTGCCAGCAGTCTTCCGGGGTTCTATGGCTACACCTTC.

The chain links TRBV2 to TRBJ1-1, with D possibly matching TRBD1 (5 bases). The CDR3 runs to 14 residues. V was pared by 8 bases and J by 4 bases, with 17 bases between. Per the germline V gene, CDR1 is SNHLY and CDR2 is FYNNEI. The DNA for the CDR3 is TGTGCCAGCGGGGGGGACGCGCGGATCACTGAAGCTTTCTTT. Protein product: CASGGDARITEAFF. The full variable domain, rest sourced from reference TRBV2 and TRBJ1-1, is EPEVTQTPSHQVTQMGQEVILRCVPISNHLYFYWYRQILGQKVEFLVSFYNNEISEKSEIFDDQFSVERPDGSNFTLKIRSTKLEDSAMYFCASGGDARITEAFFGQGTRLTVV.

The rearrangement links TRBV25-1 to TRBJ2-5; 12 bases line up with TRBD2. Trimming took 2 bases from V and 6 from J; bases not matched to a gene: 7. Germline CDR1 is MGHDK and CDR2 is SYGVNS. This CDR3 comprises 16 residues. CDR3 coding DNA: TGTGCCAGCAGTGAACCTAGCGGGAGGGAGTGGAAGACCCAGTACTTC. Translation: CASSEPSGREWKTQYF.

The genes are TRBV19 and TRBJ1-5; no firm D call. Germline V CDR1 and CDR2: LNHDA, SQIVND (reference sequence). This CDR3 spans 16 amino acids. V was shortened by 3 bases and J by 3 bases, with 15 bases between the two germline ends. The CDR3 sequence is CASSIGPSRTNQPQHF. DNA for the CDR3: TGTGCCAGTAGTATTGGCCCCTCACGAACCAATCAGCCCCAGCATTTT.

This clone was counted between two and nine times. Here the CDR3 reads CASSTSITNTGELFF. In DNA, the CDR3 is TGTGCCAGCAGCACGTCGATTACGAACACCGGGGAGCTGTTTTTT. The chain links TRBV4-2 to TRBJ2-2; no reliable D call. Trimming removed 5 bases at V and 0 bases at J, with 10 bases between. Germline CDR1 and CDR2: LGHNA and YNFKEQ. This CDR3 has 15 residues.

This chain uses TRBV6-5 with TRBJ2-1; 7 bases match TRBD2. The V and J ends lost 5 bases and 10 bases, in that order; junction bases with no gene match: 8. CDR1 is MNHEY, CDR2 SVGAGI, per germline. There are 13 residues in the CDR3. The chain's CDR3 is CASSRTGGSEQFF. The CDR3 nucleotides are TGTGCCAGCAGTCGAACGGGGGGATCAGAGCAGTTCTTC.

The chain recombines TRBV19 with TRBJ2-7; 9 bases line up with TRBD1. The CDR3 is 15 amino acids. Germline values: CDR1 LNHDA, CDR2 SQIVND (reference sequence). V trimming: 6 bases; J trimming: 5 bases; junction bases outside the gene matches: 11. The CDR3 is CASSLQGAAFNEQYF. CDR3 sequence (DNA): TGTGCCAGTAGCCTACAGGGGGCTGCCTTCAACGAGCAGTACTTC. Full variable domain (missing parts from reference TRBV19 and TRBJ2-7): DGGITQSPKYLFRKEGQNVTLSCEQNLNHDAMYWYRQDPGQGLRLIYYSQIVNDFQKGDIAEGYSVSREKKESFPLTVTSAQKNPTAFYLCASSLQGAAFNEQYFGPGTRLTVT.

This chain links TRBV5-1 with TRBJ2-2; D not resolved. V dropped 5 bases and J dropped 5 bases, with 13 bases sitting between them. The length of the CDR3 is 14 residues. Germline lookup yields CDR1 SGHRS and CDR2 YFSETQ. The CDR3 coding sequence is TGCGCCAGCAGTATCACGGTGGGGACCGGGGAGCTGTTTTTT. Translating gives CASSITVGTGELFF.

The rearrangement uses TRBV6-1 and TRBJ2-5; perhaps TRBD2 as D (6 bases). CDR3 size: 13 residues. The V gene lost 5 bases and the J gene lost 0 bases, with 7 bases spanning the gap. The germline V gene encodes CDR1 MNHNS and CDR2 SASEGT. The CDR3 DNA reads as TGTGCCAGCAGTCGGGACTACCAAGAGACCCAGTACTTC. It translates to CASSRDYQETQYF.

This chain joins TRBV29-1 and TRBJ2-5, with D tentatively TRBD2 (6 bases). Trimming took 6 bases from V and 0 from J, leaving 20 bases between them. This CDR3 has 16 residues. The germline CDR1 and CDR2 sequences are SQVTM and ANQGSEA. CDR3 region: CSVNDAGLGDQETQYF. CDR3 sequence (DNA): TGCAGCGTGAATGACGCGGGGTTAGGGGACCAAGAGACCCAGTACTTC. The complete variable domain, with remaining parts taken from reference TRBV29-1 and TRBJ2-5, reads SAVISQKPSRDICQRGTSLTIQCQVDSQVTMMFWYRQQPGQSLTLIATANQGSEATYESGFVIDKFPISRPNLTFSTLTVSNMSPEDSSIYLCSVNDAGLGDQETQYFGPGTRLLVL.

The chain carries TRBV7-8 and TRBJ2-6; D is uncertain. V shed 3 bases and J shed 2 bases, with 11 bases lying between them. Germline V CDR1 and CDR2: SGHVS, FQNEAQ. The CDR3 length is 16 residues. CDR3 in DNA: TGTGCCAGCAGCTTCTCCGCAGGAGCTGGGGCCAACGTCCTGACTTTC. Residues: CASSFSAGAGANVLTF.

This clone was found a few times. The chain joins TRBV7-8 to TRBJ2-7; 8 positions match TRBD2. The V segment lost 1 base and the J segment 4 bases; nucleotides outside the gene matches: 6. CDR3 size: 15 residues. Per germline, CDR1 SGHVS and CDR2 FQNEAQ. In DNA form, the CDR3 reads TGTGCCAGCAGCTTAGGATCTAGCGGGCAGTACGAGCAGTACTTC. As protein: CASSLGSSGQYEQYF.

This clone was seen a single time. V and J are TRBV28 and TRBJ1-5, with a possible D match to TRBD1 (5 bases). This CDR3 region has 14 residues. Germline V gene lookup returns CDR1 MDHEN and CDR2 SYDVKM. The ends were cut back, 3 bases at V and 7 bases at J, with 13 bases in the middle. DNA of the CDR3: TGTGCCAGCAGTTTCGCGAGGGGCTACCAGCCCCAGCATTTT. Its protein product is CASSFARGYQPQHF.

The chain combines TRBV11-2 with TRBJ2-3; 8 bases map to TRBD2. Germline V gene data show CDR1 as SGHAT and CDR2 as FQNNGV. Germline trimming cut 6 bases from V and 0 bases from J; bases unmatched to any gene: 8. The CDR3 totals 16 residues. The CDR3 loop reads CASRPIAGSSTDTQYF. DNA of the CDR3: TGTGCCAGCAGACCGATAGCGGGATCTAGCACAGATACGCAGTATTTT.

The J gene is TRBJ2-1, the V gene TRBV7-2; D possibly corresponds to TRBD2 (6 bases). Germline CDR1 is SGHTA and CDR2 is FQGNSA. The CDR3 sequence is 16 residues long. V was cut by 1 base and J by 5 bases, with 15 bases left in between. The CDR3: CASSLVWRRGNNEQFF. CDR3 nucleotides: TGTGCCAGCAGCTTAGTGTGGCGACGGGGGAACAATGAGCAGTTCTTC. Full variable domain (remainder filled in from reference TRBV7-2 and TRBJ2-1): GAGVSQSPSNKVTEKGKDVELRCDPISGHTALYWYRQSLGQGLEFLIYFQGNSAPDKSGLPSDRFSAERTGGSVSTLTIQRTQQEDSAVYLCASSLVWRRGNNEQFFGPGTRLTVL.

The V call is TRBV5-5, the J call TRBJ2-3; perhaps TRBD2 as D (6 bases). Germline assignment: CDR1 SGHKS and CDR2 YYEKEE (reference sequence). The CDR3 covers 16 residues. The ends were cut back, 0 bases at V and 0 bases at J, with 11 bases in the middle. For the CDR3, the DNA is TGTGCCAGCAGCTTGGCCCGGGAGAGAAGCACAGATACGCAGTATTTT. Translating it yields CASSLARERSTDTQYF.

V usage is TRBV13 and J usage is TRBJ2-3; D is tentatively TRBD1 or TRBD2 (6 bases each). Trimming shortened V by 1 base and J by 4 bases, and 12 bases separated the two germline ends. The CDR3 is 15 amino acids. Germline values: CDR1 PRHDT, CDR2 FYEKMQ (reference sequence). The CDR3 nucleotides are TGTGCCAGCAGCTTAGTCGGGGGCGCGTCAGATACGCAGTATTTT. It specifies CASSLVGGASDTQYF.

CDR3 residues: CASSSQGGYQPQHF. CDR3 DNA sequence: TGTGCCAGCAGCTCCCAGGGGGGTTATCAGCCCCAGCATTTT. The chain is built from TRBV7-9 and TRBJ1-5; 7 bases are a match to TRBD1. This CDR3 spans 14 amino acids. The trim removed 4 bases at V and 5 bases at J, leaving 5 bases unmatched. Germline assignment: CDR1 SEHNR and CDR2 FQNEAQ (reference sequence).

The chain couples TRBV6-5 to TRBJ1-2; TRBD1 agrees at 9 bases. V lost 8 bases, J lost 8 bases, and 12 bases stayed unmatched. From germline, CDR1 is MNHEY and CDR2 SVGAGI. The CDR3 has 14 residues. CDR3 coding DNA: TGTGCCAGCCAAACCCTGGACAGGGGTCAGGGCTACACCTTC. Protein: CASQTLDRGQGYTF.

The chain employs TRBV10-3 and TRBJ1-5, with 7 nucleotides matching TRBD1. The CDR3 has 13 amino acids. V lost 10 bases to trimming and J lost 5 bases; unmatched junction nucleotides: 8. Looked up from germline, CDR1 is ENHRY and CDR2 is SYGVKD. CDR3 residues: CATTGQGDQPQHF. In nucleotides, the CDR3 is TGTGCCACCACGGGGCAGGGGGATCAGCCCCAGCATTTT.

This chain uses TRBV5-4 with TRBJ2-5; no clear D gene. Germline V lookup: CDR1 SGHNT, CDR2 YYREEE (reference sequence). Trimming pared 0 bases from V and 5 bases from J, leaving 8 bases between. The CDR3 consists of 13 residues. As DNA, the CDR3 is TGTGCCAGCAGCTTGGCCGACGGGGAGACCCAGTACTTC. Encoded protein: CASSLADGETQYF.

The V gene is TRBV6-1, the J gene TRBJ2-7; 9 nucleotides agree with TRBD2. Germline CDR1 and CDR2: MNHNS and SASEGT. Trimming at V came to 6 bases and at J to 4 bases, leaving 4 bases not matched to a gene. CDR3 length: 13 amino acids. This chain's CDR3 is CASSASGIYEQYF. The CDR3 DNA sequence: TGTGCCAGCAGCGCTAGCGGGATTTACGAGCAGTACTTC.